The subject of this entry is one T cell receptor (beta chain). Its antigen is currently unknown. The data stem from a study of Ad26.COV2.S vaccination and SARS-CoV-2 variants. General study findings and limits: Non-spike TCR breadth showed similarity between vaccine and placebo recipients. It is possible that the TCR breadth and depth analyses underestimated the total T cell responses.

TCRdb's table, derived via immunoSEQ multiplex PCR, lists solely in-frame clones and lacks some. The sample includes 440,000 or so clones, 70% to 90% of them seen just once. As for treatment: roughly 18 received Ad26.COV2.S at low or high dose, single or two shots; 5 received placebo; per-sample allocation not given. Sampling was done on day 63 after the first vaccine or placebo injection. CDR3 length equals 19 residues. Germline CDR1 is SGHAT and CDR2 is FQNNGV. J lost 4 bases, V lost 6 bases, and 17 bases had no gene match. The sequence derives from a person aged 18-65 years who received the Ad26.COV2.S COVID-19 vaccine or a placebo. Source: peripheral blood, taken in a trial of Ad26.COV2.S vaccine versus placebo. V and J are TRBV11-2 and TRBJ2-1; 11 bases line up with TRBD2. The CDR3 protein is CASSSRGTSGPGSYNEQFF. The CDR3 coding sequence is TGTGCCAGCAGTTCCCGAGGGACTAGCGGTCCAGGCTCATACAATGAGCAGTTCTTC.